The 8 T cell receptor beta chains presented below share a single source sample, sequenced in a study of shared clonotypes between healthy human individuals. TCRdb's table, derived via immunoSEQ multiplex PCR, lists solely in-frame clones and lacks some. The table records 2,500,000 or so clones, roughly nine tenths of them present only once. Sample: naive CD4+ T cells sorted from blood. Regarding subset: CD45RA+ positively selected. These receptors were collected from a man younger than 35 in good health.

The chain joins TRBV7-2 to TRBJ2-1; 11 bases are a match to TRBD2. V trimming: 1 base; J trimming: 6 bases; junction bases outside the gene matches: 11. This CDR3 comprises 18 residues. Germline CDR1 and CDR2: SGHTA and FQGNSA. The CDR3 loop is CASSLDAEPSGRPNEQFF. The CDR3 nucleotides are TGTGCCAGCAGCTTAGATGCGGAGCCTAGCGGGAGGCCCAATGAGCAGTTCTTC.

The V gene is TRBV6-5, the J gene TRBJ1-6, with D uncertain. The CDR3 consists of 13 residues. Germline loops: CDR1 MNHEY, CDR2 SVGAGI. V was shortened by 10 bases and J by 7 bases, with 14 bases between the two germline ends. The CDR3, as DNA: TGTGCCATAAGTTCCGGACCCAATTCACCCCTCCACTTT. Its translation: CAISSGPNSPLHF.

On this clone itself: The identical CDR3 is also encoded by other nucleotide sequences in the sample. The chain carries TRBV20-1 and TRBJ1-1; tentative D call: TRBD1 (5 bases). The CDR3 sequence is 11 residues long. V gave up 5 bases and J gave up 5 bases, with 9 bases separating them. Per the germline V gene, CDR1 is DFQATT and CDR2 is SNEGSKA (reference sequence). The CDR3 DNA sequence: TGCAGTGCTGGGGGGGGAACTGAAGCTTTCTTT. Translated: CSAGGGTEAFF.

The genes are TRBV5-4 and TRBJ2-2; 11 nucleotides line up with TRBD1. The germline CDR1 and CDR2 sequences are SGHNT and YYREEE (reference sequence). CDR3 length: 15 amino acids. V was pared by 5 bases and J by 6 bases, with 6 bases of the junction left unmatched. For the CDR3, the DNA is TGTGCCAGCAGTCCCGGGACAGGGGGGTCCGGGGAGCTGTTTTTT. Its translation is CASSPGTGGSGELFF.

The rearrangement uses TRBV27 and TRBJ2-1; perhaps TRBD2 as D (6 bases). The CDR3 is made up of 14 amino acids. CDR1 and CDR2 (germline): MNHEY, SMNVEV (reference sequence). The V end was cut by 6 bases, the J end by 6 bases, with 15 bases between. The CDR3 DNA sequence: TGTGCCAGCAGCCGACTAGGTTCCCGCAATGAGCAGTTCTTC. Translated: CASSRLGSRNEQFF.

This rearrangement joins TRBV28 to TRBJ1-2; D is unclear. The CDR3 is 12 amino acids. Germline CDR1 is MDHEN and CDR2 is SYDVKM. Trimming stripped 8 bases from V and 5 bases from J, with 12 bases between. Written as DNA, the CDR3 is TGTGCCAGCTTACAGCCACCGTATGGCTACACCTTC. This encodes CASLQPPYGYTF.

This chain joins TRBV7-9 and TRBJ1-2, with no clear D. The CDR3 is 12 residues long. Trimming pared 4 bases from V and 2 bases from J, leaving 5 bases between. Germline-derived CDR1 and CDR2 are SEHNR and FQNEAQ (reference sequence). The DNA for the CDR3 is TGTGCCAGCAGCTACATGAACTATGGCTACACCTTC. Its protein product is CASSYMNYGYTF.

V and J are TRBV6-5 and TRBJ2-3, with D unresolved. The CDR3 is 15 residues long. From germline, CDR1 is MNHEY and CDR2 SVGAGI. The V end lost 6 bases, the J end lost 2 bases, and 15 bases lay between the germline ends. CDR3 DNA sequence: TGTGCCAGCAGCCTAGGACGGACGACCACAGATACGCAGTATTTT. This codes for CASSLGRTTTDTQYF.